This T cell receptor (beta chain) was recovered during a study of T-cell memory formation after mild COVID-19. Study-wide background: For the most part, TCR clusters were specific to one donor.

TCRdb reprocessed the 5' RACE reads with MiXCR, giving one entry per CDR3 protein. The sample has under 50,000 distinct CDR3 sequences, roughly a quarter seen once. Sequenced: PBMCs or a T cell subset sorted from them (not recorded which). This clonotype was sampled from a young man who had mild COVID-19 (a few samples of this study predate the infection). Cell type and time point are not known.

Written as DNA, the CDR3 is TGTGCCAGCATACCCGGACTAGCGGGGCGCACAGATACGCAGTATTTT. Its protein product is CASIPGLAGRTDTQYF. This sequence joins TRBV12-3 or TRBV12-4 and TRBJ2-3; 12 positions match TRBD2. Trimming took 7 bases from V and 1 from J; bases not matched to a gene: 6. The CDR3 is 16 amino acids.